These 10 T cell receptor beta chains were all obtained from the same sample, sequenced in a study of Ad26.COV2.S vaccination and SARS-CoV-2 variants. Treatment given: approximately 18 received Ad26.COV2.S at low or high dose, single or two shots; 5 received placebo; per-sample allocation not given. Sample collection was performed on day 63 after the first vaccine or placebo injection. Produced via immunoSEQ multiplex PCR; TCRdb's table is partial and in-frame only. The top ten hold roughly 13% of the sample, which has roughly 500,000 clones, around 90% seen once. This specimen was peripheral blood, taken in a trial of Ad26.COV2.S vaccine versus placebo. All receptors derive from a person aged 18-65 years who received the Ad26.COV2.S COVID-19 vaccine or a placebo.

The chain is built from TRBV2 and TRBJ1-2; D is ambiguous. Trimming left V 2 bases short and J 4 bases short, with 11 bases between. CDR1 and CDR2 (germline): SNHLY, FYNNEI. The CDR3 loop spans 14 amino acids. The CDR3 loop is CASSEYLGTYGYTF. The CDR3, as DNA: TGTGCCAGCAGTGAATATCTTGGCACCTATGGCTACACCTTC.

The CDR3 sequence: CASSQGQGRGPDTQYF. In DNA, the CDR3 is TGTGCCAGCAGCCAGGGACAGGGGAGAGGGCCAGATACGCAGTATTTT. The chain uses TRBV5-4 and TRBJ2-3; 10 nucleotides line up with TRBD1. Germline assignment: CDR1 SGHNT and CDR2 YYREEE (reference sequence). After removal of 4 bases from V and 4 bases from J, the junction contained 9 bases not matched to a gene. The CDR3 extends over 16 amino acids. The whole variable domain, filled in from reference TRBV5-4 and TRBJ2-3, reads ETGVTQSPTHLIKTRGQQVTLRCSSQSGHNTVSWYQQALGQGPQFIFQYYREEENGRGNFPPRFSGLQFPNYSSELNVNALELDDSALYLCASSQGQGRGPDTQYFGPGTRLTVL.

For the CDR3, the DNA is TGTGCCAGCAGTCCCCCCTGGAGGAGAGAGGAAGCTTTCTTT. Protein: CASSPPWRREEAFF. The V and J genes are TRBV28 and TRBJ1-1, with D unclear. CDR3 length: 14 residues. V was trimmed by 5 bases and J by 8 bases, leaving 18 bases between them. The germline CDR1 and CDR2 sequences are MDHEN and SYDVKM.

This chain joins TRBV12-3 or TRBV12-4 and TRBJ1-2; the match to TRBD1 covers 8 bases. The CDR3 totals 12 residues. V lost 5 bases to trimming and J lost 7 bases; unmatched junction nucleotides: 3. CDR3 sequence: CASSQTGVGYTF. The CDR3 DNA is TGTGCCAGCAGTCAGACAGGGGTTGGCTACACCTTC.

This chain uses TRBV20-1 with TRBJ1-1; 7 bases match TRBD1. J was trimmed by 6 bases and V by 3 bases; bases with no gene match: 7. Germline assignment: CDR1 DFQATT and CDR2 SNEGSKA (reference sequence). The CDR3 totals 13 residues. DNA of the CDR3: TGCAGTGCTAGTCCCAGGGGGACCGCTGAAGCTTTCTTT. Amino acids: CSASPRGTAEAFF.

The chain is built from TRBV3-1 (or the pseudogene TRBV3-2) and TRBJ2-5; a possible D gene is TRBD1 (6 bases). This CDR3 has 14 amino acids. V was shortened by 4 bases and J by 1 base, with 10 bases between the two germline ends. Germline CDR1 and CDR2: LGHDT and YNNKEL (reference sequence). The CDR3 sequence is CASSPWGPQETQYF. In DNA, the CDR3 is TGTGCCAGCAGCCCCTGGGGGCCCCAAGAGACCCAGTACTTC.

The chain recombines TRBV3-1 (or the pseudogene TRBV3-2) with TRBJ2-7; 7 bases match TRBD2. The J segment lost 2 bases and the V segment lost 4 bases, leaving 8 bases of the junction unmatched. Looked up from germline, CDR1 is LGHDT and CDR2 is YNNKEL (reference sequence). The CDR3 totals 15 residues. The CDR3 region has the DNA TGTGCCAGCAGCCGGGAGCGGGATAATACCTACGAGCAGTACTTC. This encodes CASSRERDNTYEQYF.

The chain employs TRBV9 and TRBJ1-2; D is unresolved. CDR3 length equals 14 residues. Germline values: CDR1 SGDLS, CDR2 YYNGEE. V shed 1 base and J shed 3 bases, with 10 bases lying between them. The CDR3, as DNA: TGTGCCAGCAGCGTAAGCTCCCTTGACTATGGCTACACCTTC. Encoded protein: CASSVSSLDYGYTF.

The chain links TRBV30 to TRBJ2-7; TRBD2 agrees at 13 bases. V dropped 0 bases and J dropped 7; count of bases not matched to a gene: 18. The CDR3 is 19 amino acids. CDR1 GTSNPN and CDR2 SVGIG come from the germline V gene (reference sequence). DNA of the CDR3: TGTGCCTGGAGTGTACCGGGACTAGCGGGATTTTACGAACCGGGGGAGCAGTACTTC. Residues: CAWSVPGLAGFYEPGEQYF.

The J gene is TRBJ2-3, the V gene TRBV24-1; D possibly matches TRBD1 or TRBD2 (5 bases each). The CDR3 loop spans 13 amino acids. V was clipped by 1 base and J by 6 bases, with 7 bases between them. The germline V gene has CDR1 KGHDR and CDR2 SFDVKD. The CDR3 nucleotides are TGTGCCACCAGTGATTTTTGGGGGGATACGCAGTATTTT. Translated: CATSDFWGDTQYF.